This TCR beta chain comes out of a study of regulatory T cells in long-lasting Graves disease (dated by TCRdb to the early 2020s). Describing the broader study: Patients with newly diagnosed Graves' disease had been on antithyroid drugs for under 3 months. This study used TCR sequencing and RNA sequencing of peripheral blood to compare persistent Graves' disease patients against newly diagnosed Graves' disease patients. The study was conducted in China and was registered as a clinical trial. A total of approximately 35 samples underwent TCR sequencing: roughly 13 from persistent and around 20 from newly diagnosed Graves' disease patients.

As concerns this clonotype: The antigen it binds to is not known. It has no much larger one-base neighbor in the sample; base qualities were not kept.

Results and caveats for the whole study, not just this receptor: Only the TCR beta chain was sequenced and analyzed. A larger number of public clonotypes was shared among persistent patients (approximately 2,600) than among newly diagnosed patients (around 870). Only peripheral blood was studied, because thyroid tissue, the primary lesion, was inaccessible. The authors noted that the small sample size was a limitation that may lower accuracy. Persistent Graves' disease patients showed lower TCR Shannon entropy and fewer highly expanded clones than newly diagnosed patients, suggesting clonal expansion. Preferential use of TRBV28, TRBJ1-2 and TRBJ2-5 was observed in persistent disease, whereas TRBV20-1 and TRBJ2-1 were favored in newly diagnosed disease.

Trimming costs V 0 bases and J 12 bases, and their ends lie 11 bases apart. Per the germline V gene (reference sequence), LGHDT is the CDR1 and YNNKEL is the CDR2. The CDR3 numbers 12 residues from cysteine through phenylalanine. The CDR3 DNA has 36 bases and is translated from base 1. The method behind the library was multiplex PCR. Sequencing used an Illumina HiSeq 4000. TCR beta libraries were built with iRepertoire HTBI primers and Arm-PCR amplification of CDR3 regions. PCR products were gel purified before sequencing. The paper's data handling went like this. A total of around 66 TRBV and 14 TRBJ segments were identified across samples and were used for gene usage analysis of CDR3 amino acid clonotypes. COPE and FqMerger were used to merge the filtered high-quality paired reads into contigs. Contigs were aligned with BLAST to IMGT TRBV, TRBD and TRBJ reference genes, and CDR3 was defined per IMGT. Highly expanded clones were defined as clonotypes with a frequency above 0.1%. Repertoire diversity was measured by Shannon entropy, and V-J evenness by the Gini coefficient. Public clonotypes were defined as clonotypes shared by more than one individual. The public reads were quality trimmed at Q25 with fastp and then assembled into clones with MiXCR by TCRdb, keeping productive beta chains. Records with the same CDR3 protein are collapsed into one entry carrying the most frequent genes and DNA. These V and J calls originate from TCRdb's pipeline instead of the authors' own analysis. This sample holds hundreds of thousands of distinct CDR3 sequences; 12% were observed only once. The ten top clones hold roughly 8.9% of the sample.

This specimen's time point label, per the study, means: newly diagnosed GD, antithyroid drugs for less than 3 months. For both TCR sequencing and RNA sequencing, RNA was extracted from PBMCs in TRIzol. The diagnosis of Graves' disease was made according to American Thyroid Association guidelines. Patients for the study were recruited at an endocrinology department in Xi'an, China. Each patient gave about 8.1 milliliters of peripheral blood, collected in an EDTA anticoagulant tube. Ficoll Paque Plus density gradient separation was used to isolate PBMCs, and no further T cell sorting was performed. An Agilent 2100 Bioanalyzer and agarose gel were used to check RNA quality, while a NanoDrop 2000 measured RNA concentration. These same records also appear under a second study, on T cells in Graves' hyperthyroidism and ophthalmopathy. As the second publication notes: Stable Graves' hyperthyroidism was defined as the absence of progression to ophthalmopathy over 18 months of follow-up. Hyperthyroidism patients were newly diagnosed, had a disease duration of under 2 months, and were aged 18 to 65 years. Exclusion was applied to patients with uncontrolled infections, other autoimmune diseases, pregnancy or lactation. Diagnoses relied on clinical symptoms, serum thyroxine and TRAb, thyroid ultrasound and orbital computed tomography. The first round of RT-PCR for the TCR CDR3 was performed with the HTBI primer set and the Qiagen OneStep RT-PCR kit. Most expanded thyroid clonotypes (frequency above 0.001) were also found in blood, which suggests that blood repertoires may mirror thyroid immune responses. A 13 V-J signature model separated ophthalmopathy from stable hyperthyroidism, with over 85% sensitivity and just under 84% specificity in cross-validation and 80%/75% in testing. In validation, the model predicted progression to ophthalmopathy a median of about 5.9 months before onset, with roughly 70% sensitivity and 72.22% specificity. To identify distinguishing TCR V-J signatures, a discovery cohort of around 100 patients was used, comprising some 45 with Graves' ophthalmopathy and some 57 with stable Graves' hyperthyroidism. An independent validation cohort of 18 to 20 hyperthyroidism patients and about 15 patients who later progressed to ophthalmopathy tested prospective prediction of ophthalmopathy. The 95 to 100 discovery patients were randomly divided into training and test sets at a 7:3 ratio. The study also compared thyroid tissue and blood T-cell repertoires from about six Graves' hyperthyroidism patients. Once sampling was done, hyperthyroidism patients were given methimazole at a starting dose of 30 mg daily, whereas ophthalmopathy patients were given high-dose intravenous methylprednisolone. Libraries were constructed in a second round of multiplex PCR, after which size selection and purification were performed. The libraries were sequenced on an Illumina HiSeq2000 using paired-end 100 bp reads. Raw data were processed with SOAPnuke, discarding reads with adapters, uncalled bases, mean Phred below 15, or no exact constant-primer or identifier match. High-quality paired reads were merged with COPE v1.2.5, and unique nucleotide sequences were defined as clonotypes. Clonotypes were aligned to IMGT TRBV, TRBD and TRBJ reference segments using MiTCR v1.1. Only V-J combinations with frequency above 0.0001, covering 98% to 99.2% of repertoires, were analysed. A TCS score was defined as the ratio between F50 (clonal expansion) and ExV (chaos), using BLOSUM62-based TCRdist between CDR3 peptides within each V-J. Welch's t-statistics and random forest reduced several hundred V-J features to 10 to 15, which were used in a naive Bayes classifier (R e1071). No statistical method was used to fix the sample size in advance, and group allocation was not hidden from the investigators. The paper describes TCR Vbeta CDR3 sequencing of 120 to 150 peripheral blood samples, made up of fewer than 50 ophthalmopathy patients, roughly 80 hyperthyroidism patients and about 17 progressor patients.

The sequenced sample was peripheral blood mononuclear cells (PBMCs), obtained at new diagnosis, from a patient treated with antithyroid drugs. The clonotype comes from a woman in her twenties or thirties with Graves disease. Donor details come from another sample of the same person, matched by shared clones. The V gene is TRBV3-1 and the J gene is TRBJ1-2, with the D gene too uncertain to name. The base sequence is TGTGCCAGCAGCCAAGATGCGGGGTCTAACACCTTC. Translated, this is CASSQDAGSNTF. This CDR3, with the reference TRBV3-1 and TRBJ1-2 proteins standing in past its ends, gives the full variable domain DTAVSQTPKYLVTQMGNDKSIKCEQNLGHDTMYWYKQDSKKFLKIMFSYNNKELIINETVPNRFSPKSPDKAHLNLHINSLELGDSAVYFCASSQDAGSNTFGSGTRLTVV.